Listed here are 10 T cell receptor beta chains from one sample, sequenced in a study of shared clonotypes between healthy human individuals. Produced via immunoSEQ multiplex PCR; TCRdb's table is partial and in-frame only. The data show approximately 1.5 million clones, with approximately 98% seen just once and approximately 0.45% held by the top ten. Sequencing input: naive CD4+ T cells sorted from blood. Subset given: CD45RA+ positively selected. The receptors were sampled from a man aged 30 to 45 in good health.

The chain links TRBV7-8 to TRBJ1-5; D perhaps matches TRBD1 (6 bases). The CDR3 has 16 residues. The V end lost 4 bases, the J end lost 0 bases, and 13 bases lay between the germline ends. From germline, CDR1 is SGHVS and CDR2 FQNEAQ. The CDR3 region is CASSYEPDSSNQPQHF. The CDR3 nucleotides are TGTGCCAGCAGCTACGAACCGGACAGTAGCAATCAGCCCCAGCATTTT.

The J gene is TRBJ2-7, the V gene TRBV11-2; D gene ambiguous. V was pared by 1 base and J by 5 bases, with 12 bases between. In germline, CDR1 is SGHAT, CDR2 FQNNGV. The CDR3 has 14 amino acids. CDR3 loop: CASSLGTSNHEQYF. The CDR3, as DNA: TGTGCCAGCAGCTTAGGGACCTCGAACCACGAGCAGTACTTC.

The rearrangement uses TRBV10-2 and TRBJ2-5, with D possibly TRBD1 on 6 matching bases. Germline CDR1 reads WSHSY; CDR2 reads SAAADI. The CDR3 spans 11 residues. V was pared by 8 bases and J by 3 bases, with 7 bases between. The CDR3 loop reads CASEGEETQYF. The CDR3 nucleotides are TGCGCCAGCGAGGGGGAAGAGACCCAGTACTTC.

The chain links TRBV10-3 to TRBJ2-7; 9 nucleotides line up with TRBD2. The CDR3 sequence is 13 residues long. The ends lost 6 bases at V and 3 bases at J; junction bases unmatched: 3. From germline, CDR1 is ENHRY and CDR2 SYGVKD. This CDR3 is CAIRGGRDYEQYF. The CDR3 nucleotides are TGTGCCATCAGGGGCGGGAGGGACTACGAGCAGTACTTC.

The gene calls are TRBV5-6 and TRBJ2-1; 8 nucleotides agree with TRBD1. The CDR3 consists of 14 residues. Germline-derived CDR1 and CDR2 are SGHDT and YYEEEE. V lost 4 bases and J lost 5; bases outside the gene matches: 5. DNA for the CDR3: TGTGCCAGCAGCACACCGGGACAGGACAATGAGCAGTTCTTC. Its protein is CASSTPGQDNEQFF.

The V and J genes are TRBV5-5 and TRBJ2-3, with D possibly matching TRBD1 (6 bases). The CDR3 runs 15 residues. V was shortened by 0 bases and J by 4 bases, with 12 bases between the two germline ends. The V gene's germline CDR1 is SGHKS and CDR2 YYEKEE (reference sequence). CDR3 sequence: CASSLDRVNSDTQYF. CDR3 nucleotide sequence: TGTGCCAGCAGCTTGGACAGGGTAAACTCAGATACGCAGTATTTT. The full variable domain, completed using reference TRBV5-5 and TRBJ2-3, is DAGVTQSPTHLIKTRGQQVTLRCSPISGHKSVSWYQQVLGQGPQFIFQYYEKEERGRGNFPDRFSARQFPNYSSELNVNALLLGDSALYLCASSLDRVNSDTQYFGPGTRLTVL.

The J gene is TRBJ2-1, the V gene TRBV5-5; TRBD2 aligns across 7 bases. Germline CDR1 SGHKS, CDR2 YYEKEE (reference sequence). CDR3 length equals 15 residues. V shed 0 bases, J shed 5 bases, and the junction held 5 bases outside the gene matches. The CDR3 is CASSLGRLAHNEQFF. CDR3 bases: TGTGCCAGCAGCTTGGGGCGACTAGCCCACAATGAGCAGTTCTTC.

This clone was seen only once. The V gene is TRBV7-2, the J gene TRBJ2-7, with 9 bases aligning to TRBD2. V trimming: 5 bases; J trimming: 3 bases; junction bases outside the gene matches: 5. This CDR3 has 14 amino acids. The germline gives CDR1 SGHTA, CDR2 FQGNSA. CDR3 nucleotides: TGTGCCAGCAGCGGGGGACTAGCTAGCTACGAGCAGTACTTC. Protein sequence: CASSGGLASYEQYF. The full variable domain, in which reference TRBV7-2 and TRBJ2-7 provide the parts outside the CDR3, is GAGVSQSPSNKVTEKGKDVELRCDPISGHTALYWYRQSLGQGLEFLIYFQGNSAPDKSGLPSDRFSAERTGGSVSTLTIQRTQQEDSAVYLCASSGGLASYEQYFGPGTRLTVT.

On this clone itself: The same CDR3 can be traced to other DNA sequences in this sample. DNA for the CDR3: TGTGCCAGCTCACCCGGGTGGGAGACCCAGTACTTC. Protein: CASSPGWETQYF. V gene TRBV18 combines with J gene TRBJ2-5; D not certain. Trimming removed 3 bases at V and 5 bases at J, with 7 bases between. The CDR3 runs to 12 residues. The germline gives CDR1 KGHSH, CDR2 LQKENI.

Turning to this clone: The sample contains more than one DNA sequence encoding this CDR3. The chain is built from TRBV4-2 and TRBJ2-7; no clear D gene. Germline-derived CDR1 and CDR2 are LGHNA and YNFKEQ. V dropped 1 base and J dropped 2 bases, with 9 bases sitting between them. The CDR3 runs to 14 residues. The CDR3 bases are TGTGCCAGCAGCCAAGGATCGAGTACCTACGAGCAGTACTTC. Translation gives CASSQGSSTYEQYF.